This T cell receptor (beta chain) emerged from a study of chemoradiotherapy in HPV16-positive cancers. Study overall: A couple of HPV16-positive patients' cells yielded candidate HPV-specific clones and common motifs. Notes on the study in general: Better recurrence-free survival went with HPV-responsive T-cell expansion in HPV16-positive patients. During treatment, candidate HPV-specific clones and E7-related motifs expanded in tumor.

In its sample, this clone was seen a few times. Its antigen is still unknown. TCRdb keeps only in-frame clones here, not all; method: immunoSEQ multiplex PCR. The sample lists about 10,000 clones; around 83% were seen once. Over chemoradiotherapy, repertoires were sampled more than once. The CDR3 has 15 residues. Trimming took 10 bases from V and 0 from J, leaving 15 bases between them. Germline V gives CDR1 LNHDA, CDR2 SQIVND (reference sequence). This sample comprised tumor tissue, obtained from a patient who underwent chemoradiotherapy. The TCR comes from a human donor with HPV-associated anogenital cancer. The chain is built from TRBV19 and TRBJ2-2; D call uncertain. This chain's CDR3 is CATNSMETNTGELFF. The CDR3, as DNA: TGTGCCACAAACTCCATGGAAACGAACACCGGGGAGCTGTTTTTT.